This is a list of T cell receptor beta chains from one sample in a study of CD8 T cells in Susac syndrome. TCRdb re-called the immunoSEQ multiplex PCR reads through MiXCR, storing one row per CDR3 protein. The sample holds approximately 180,000 distinct CDR3 sequences, more than 85% seen once. Sequencing was done on a sample of CD4+ T cells from PBMCs. The receptors were gathered from a human donor with Susac syndrome. CDR3s include the opening cysteine and the closing phenylalanine or tryptophan. Each record gives: J gene, V gene, clone size, D gene, CDR3 DNA, CDR3 protein. D genes are given only for firm matches. Some rows mark clone size as missing; the rest say once, few, many or name a class of expanded clone.

j_gene: TRBJ1-1; v_gene: TRBV28; abundance: NA; d_gene: TRBD1; CDR3nt: TGTGCCAGCAGTTTAACAGGGGGCGCGAACACTGAAGCTTTCTTT; CDR3aa: CASSLTGGANTEAFF
j_gene: TRBJ2-1; v_gene: TRBV7-3; abundance: NA; d_gene: TRBD2; CDR3nt: TGTGCCAGCAGCTCCACACTAGCGGGGGATTACAATGAGCAGTTCTTC; CDR3aa: CASSSTLAGDYNEQFF
j_gene: TRBJ2-1; v_gene: TRBV24-1; abundance: NA; d_gene: TRBD2; CDR3nt: TGTGCCACCAGTGGATCTAGCGGGAGGGGCGACAATGAGCAGTTCTTC; CDR3aa: CATSGSSGRGDNEQFF
j_gene: TRBJ1-2; v_gene: TRBV6-1; abundance: NA; d_gene: NA; CDR3nt: TGTGCCAGCAGGTTCAACTATGGCTACACCTTC; CDR3aa: CASRFNYGYTF
j_gene: TRBJ1-3; v_gene: TRBV20-1; abundance: NA; d_gene: NA; CDR3nt: TGCAGTGTTAAGGGACTCGGAAACACCATATATTTT; CDR3aa: CSVKGLGNTIYF
j_gene: TRBJ1-2; v_gene: TRBV24-1; abundance: NA; d_gene: TRBD1; CDR3nt: TGTGCCACCAGTGATCGAACTCCGGGACAGGGCCGCTATGGCTACACCTTC; CDR3aa: CATSDRTPGQGRYGYTF
j_gene: TRBJ2-1; v_gene: TRBV28; abundance: NA; d_gene: TRBD1; CDR3nt: TGTGCCAGCAGTTTAGACAGGGAATTAATTTTCTTC; CDR3aa: CASSLDRELIFF
j_gene: TRBJ1-3; v_gene: TRBV12-3/TRBV12-4; abundance: NA; d_gene: NA; CDR3nt: TGTGCCAGCAGTTTCCTCCCCAGCTCTGGAAACACCATATATTTT; CDR3aa: CASSFLPSSGNTIYF
j_gene: TRBJ1-1; v_gene: TRBV21-1; abundance: NA; d_gene: NA; CDR3nt: TGTGCCAGCAGCATGGGAATCGGGGAACCTGAAGCTTTCTTT; CDR3aa: CASSMGIGEPEAFF
j_gene: TRBJ1-1; v_gene: TRBV5-1; abundance: NA; d_gene: NA; CDR3nt: TGCGCCAGCAGCTTGGAGGGGATGGAATTTTCTGAAGCTTTCTTT; CDR3aa: CASSLEGMEFSEAFF
j_gene: TRBJ2-2; v_gene: TRBV5-6; abundance: NA; d_gene: NA; CDR3nt: TGTGCCAGCAGCTTATTCCCCGCTGGGAGGACCGGGGAGCTGTTTTTT; CDR3aa: CASSLFPAGRTGELFF
j_gene: TRBJ1-1; v_gene: TRBV7-9; abundance: NA; d_gene: NA; CDR3nt: TGTGCCAGCAGCCGTAATAAACAGGGAGCTGAAGCTTTCTTT; CDR3aa: CASSRNKQGAEAFF
j_gene: TRBJ2-1; v_gene: TRBV12-3/TRBV12-4; abundance: NA; d_gene: NA; CDR3nt: TGTGCCAGCAGTTTCGGGTCAGTCCCCAATGAGCAGTTCTTC; CDR3aa: CASSFGSVPNEQFF
j_gene: TRBJ2-5; v_gene: TRBV5-1; abundance: NA; d_gene: TRBD2; CDR3nt: TGCGCCAGCAGGGATAGCGGGAGTGAGACCCAGTACTTC; CDR3aa: CASRDSGSETQYF
j_gene: TRBJ1-3; v_gene: TRBV18; abundance: NA; d_gene: NA; CDR3nt: TGTGCCAGCTCCGCTGGCTCTGGAAACACCATATATTTT; CDR3aa: CASSAGSGNTIYF
j_gene: TRBJ2-3; v_gene: TRBV20-1; abundance: once; d_gene: TRBD1; CDR3nt: TGCAGTGCTAGAGGACAGGGGAAGGATACGCAGTATTTT; CDR3aa: CSARGQGKDTQYF
j_gene: TRBJ2-5; v_gene: TRBV11-2; abundance: NA; d_gene: NA; CDR3nt: TGTGCCAGCAGCCCCCTCAGGTTGGCTAGTCCTCAGTACTTC; CDR3aa: CASSPLRLASPQYF
j_gene: TRBJ1-1; v_gene: TRBV6-6; abundance: NA; d_gene: TRBD1; CDR3nt: TGTGCCAGCAGTGCCCTTACAGGGGGGAACACTGAAGCTTTCTTT; CDR3aa: CASSALTGGNTEAFF
j_gene: TRBJ2-7; v_gene: TRBV20-1; abundance: NA; d_gene: NA; CDR3nt: TGCAGTGCTAGACGGCCAGCGGACCTCTCCTACGAGCAGTACTTC; CDR3aa: CSARRPADLSYEQYF
j_gene: TRBJ2-7; v_gene: TRBV7-2; abundance: NA; d_gene: NA; CDR3nt: TGTGCCAGCAGCTTAGAGGCGTCTTTTGGCGAGCAGTACTTC; CDR3aa: CASSLEASFGEQYF
j_gene: TRBJ1-2; v_gene: TRBV4-1; abundance: NA; d_gene: NA; CDR3nt: TGCGCCAGCAGCCAAGAAGGTCAGGGGCTGCGTGGCTACACCTTC; CDR3aa: CASSQEGQGLRGYTF
j_gene: TRBJ1-1; v_gene: TRBV27; abundance: few; d_gene: TRBD1; CDR3nt: TGTGCCAGCAGTTTGGACAGGGTGAACACTGAAGCTTTCTTT; CDR3aa: CASSLDRVNTEAFF
j_gene: TRBJ1-5; v_gene: TRBV28; abundance: NA; d_gene: TRBD1; CDR3nt: TGTGCCAGCACCACTATTGGACAGGGGAGAGGTCAGCCCCAGCATTTT; CDR3aa: CASTTIGQGRGQPQHF
j_gene: TRBJ1-2; v_gene: TRBV30; abundance: NA; d_gene: TRBD1; CDR3nt: TGTGCCTGGGACATACAGGGGTATGGCTACACCTTC; CDR3aa: CAWDIQGYGYTF
j_gene: TRBJ2-7; v_gene: TRBV30; abundance: NA; d_gene: NA; CDR3nt: TGTGCCTGGAGACCAAGGGGTACCTACGAGCAGTACTTC; CDR3aa: CAWRPRGTYEQYF